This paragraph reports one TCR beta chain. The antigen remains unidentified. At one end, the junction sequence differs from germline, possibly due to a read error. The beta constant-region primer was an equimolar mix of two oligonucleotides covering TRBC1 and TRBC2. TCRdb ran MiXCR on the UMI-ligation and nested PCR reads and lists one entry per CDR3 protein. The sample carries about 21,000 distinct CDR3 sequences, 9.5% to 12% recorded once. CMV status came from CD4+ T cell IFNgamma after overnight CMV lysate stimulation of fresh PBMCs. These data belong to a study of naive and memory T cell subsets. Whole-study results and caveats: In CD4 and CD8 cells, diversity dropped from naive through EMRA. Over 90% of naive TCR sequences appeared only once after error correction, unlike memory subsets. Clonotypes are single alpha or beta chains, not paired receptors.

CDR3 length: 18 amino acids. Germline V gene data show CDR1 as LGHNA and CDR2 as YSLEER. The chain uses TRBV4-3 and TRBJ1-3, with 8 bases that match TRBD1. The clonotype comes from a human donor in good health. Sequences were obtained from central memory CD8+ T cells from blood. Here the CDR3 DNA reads TGCGCCGGCAGCCAAGATAGGACAGGGATGAGCTCTGGAAACACCATATATTTT. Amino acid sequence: CAGSQDRTGMSSGNTIYF.